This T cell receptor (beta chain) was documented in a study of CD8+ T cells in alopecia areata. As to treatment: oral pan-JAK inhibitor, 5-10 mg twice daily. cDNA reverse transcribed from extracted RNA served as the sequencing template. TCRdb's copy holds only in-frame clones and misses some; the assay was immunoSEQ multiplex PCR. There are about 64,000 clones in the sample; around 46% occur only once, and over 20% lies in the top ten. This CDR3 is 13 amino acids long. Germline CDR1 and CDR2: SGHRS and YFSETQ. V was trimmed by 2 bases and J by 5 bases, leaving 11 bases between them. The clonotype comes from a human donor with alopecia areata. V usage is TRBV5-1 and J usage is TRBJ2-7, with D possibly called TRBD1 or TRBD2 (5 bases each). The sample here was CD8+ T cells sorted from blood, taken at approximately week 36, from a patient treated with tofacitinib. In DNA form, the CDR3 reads TGCGCCAGCAGCTTTGCAGGGACCCACGAGCAGTACTTC. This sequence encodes CASSFAGTHEQYF.